One and the same sample provided the 29 T cell receptor beta chains below, sequenced in a study of beta chain features in type 1 diabetes. TCRB transcripts that were expressed got sequenced, as all of the isolated RNA had been reverse transcribed. Here immunoSEQ multiplex PCR was the method, and the copy in TCRdb shows in-frame clones only, minus some. The sample shows around 450,000 clones, about 10% of them seen only once. Sample: naive CD4+ T cells from blood. These receptors all come from a woman between 18 and 29 years old in good health.

This clone showed up just a few times. The rearrangement uses TRBV20-1 and TRBJ2-7; no reliable D call. The CDR3 length is 11 residues. Trimming removed 0 bases at V and 6 bases at J, with 6 bases between. CDR1 and CDR2 (germline): DFQATT, SNEGSKA (reference sequence). The DNA for the CDR3 is TGCAGTGCTAGAGATCTGGCCGAGCAGTACTTC. Protein product: CSARDLAEQYF.

This clone has only a few counts. The chain links TRBV27 to TRBJ2-4; TRBD1 agrees at 7 bases. Germline V gene data show CDR1 as MNHEY and CDR2 as SMNVEV (reference sequence). J was trimmed by 6 bases and V by 8 bases; bases with no gene match: 7. The CDR3 has 13 residues. The CDR3 is CASPQGVGNIQYF. CDR3 DNA: TGTGCCAGCCCTCAGGGGGTCGGAAACATTCAGTACTTC.

This chain connects TRBV7-2 to TRBJ1-2; no clear D gene. This CDR3 contains 12 residues. V was clipped by 1 base and J by 6 bases, with 6 bases between them. Germline assignment: CDR1 SGHTA and CDR2 FQGNSA. CDR3 sequence reads: CASSLGPDGYTF. The DNA of the CDR3 is TGTGCCAGCAGCTTAGGCCCAGATGGCTACACCTTC. Looking up the rest from reference TRBV7-2 and TRBJ1-2 gives the full variable domain: GAGVSQSPSNKVTEKGKDVELRCDPISGHTALYWYRQSLGQGLEFLIYFQGNSAPDKSGLPSDRFSAERTGGSVSTLTIQRTQQEDSAVYLCASSLGPDGYTFGSGTRLTVV.

J is TRBJ2-6 and V is TRBV7-3; D may correspond to TRBD1 or TRBD2 (5 bases each). Trimming took 5 bases from V and 4 from J, leaving 15 bases between them. CDR3 length: 16 residues. Germline V gene lookup returns CDR1 SGHTA and CDR2 FQGTGA. CDR3: CASSPRGVPGANVLTF. Written as DNA, the CDR3 is TGTGCCAGCAGCCCGCGAGGGGTCCCAGGGGCCAACGTCCTGACTTTC. The full variable domain, with the rest looked up from reference TRBV7-3 and TRBJ2-6, is GAGVSQTPSNKVTEKGKYVELRCDPISGHTALYWYRQSLGQGPEFLIYFQGTGAADDSGLPNDRFFAVRPEGSVSTLKIQRTERGDSAVYLCASSPRGVPGANVLTFGAGSRLTVL.

In this sample, this clone turned up a few times. Distinct nucleotide sequences in the sample also encode this CDR3. CDR3 region: CASSLASYNEQFF. The CDR3 bases are TGTGCCAGCAGCTTAGCCTCCTACAATGAGCAGTTCTTC. The chain links TRBV7-2 to TRBJ2-1; D is undetermined. The germline V and J ends were trimmed by 0 bases and 0 bases, with 0 bases remaining between them. The CDR3 runs to 13 residues. Germline V gene sequence: CDR1 SGHTA, CDR2 FQGNSA. Based on the CDR3 plus reference TRBV7-2 and TRBJ2-1, the full variable domain is GAGVSQSPSNKVTEKGKDVELRCDPISGHTALYWYRQSLGQGLEFLIYFQGNSAPDKSGLPSDRFSAERTGGSVSTLTIQRTQQEDSAVYLCASSLASYNEQFFGPGTRLTVL.

The rearrangement joins TRBV29-1 to TRBJ1-3; D uncertain. This CDR3 spans 11 amino acids. Per the germline V gene, CDR1 is SQVTM and CDR2 is ANQGSEA. Trimming took 8 bases from V and 2 from J, leaving 7 bases between them. Here the CDR3 reads CSTRAGNTIYF. CDR3 coding DNA: TGCAGCACCCGGGCTGGAAACACCATATATTTT.

About this clone: This may stem from a read error, because a much larger clone lies one nucleotide away. The same CDR3 is also encoded by other DNA sequences in this sample. The CDR3 DNA is TGTGCCAGCAGCTTGAGCACAGATACGCAGTATTTT. Translating it yields CASSLSTDTQYF. The chain recombines TRBV7-3 with TRBJ2-3; no reliable D call. The ends were cut back, 3 bases at V and 0 bases at J, with 1 base in the middle. Germline loops: CDR1 SGHTA, CDR2 FQGTGA. The CDR3 sequence is 12 residues long.

The J gene is TRBJ1-5, the V gene TRBV7-2; D is unresolved. The CDR3 is made up of 12 amino acids. CDR1 and CDR2 (germline): SGHTA, FQGNSA. V was cut by 2 bases and J by 9 bases, with 8 bases left in between. The CDR3 here is CASSLSQWPQHF. The CDR3 region has the DNA TGTGCCAGCAGCTTATCCCAATGGCCCCAGCATTTT.

A few counts support this clone. The chain recombines TRBV4-2 with TRBJ2-5; possibly TRBD2 for D (6 bases). Germline V gene lookup returns CDR1 LGHNA and CDR2 YNFKEQ. The germline V and J ends were trimmed by 1 base and 5 bases, with 14 bases remaining between them. The CDR3 contains 15 residues. The CDR3 nucleotides read TGTGCCAGCAGCCAAGGTTTACTAGCTCGGGAGACCCAGTACTTC. Its protein product is CASSQGLLARETQYF.

The chain couples TRBV5-1 to TRBJ2-6; the D gene could be TRBD1 or TRBD2 (5 bases each). V gave up 1 base and J gave up 0 bases, with 14 bases separating them. Germline lookup yields CDR1 SGHRS and CDR2 YFSETQ. The length of the CDR3 is 18 residues. CDR3 sequence (DNA): TGCGCCAGCAGCTTGACCGGGACGGAGGACTCTGGGGCCAACGTCCTGACTTTC. It yields the protein CASSLTGTEDSGANVLTF.

A few counts support this clone. The CDR3 spells CASSNRGQGTYEQYF. For the CDR3, the DNA is TGTGCCAGCAGCAACAGGGGACAGGGAACCTACGAGCAGTACTTC. This chain joins TRBV21-1 and TRBJ2-7; TRBD1, as called in the table, went unchecked against the DNA. TRBV21-1 is an annotated pseudogene. This CDR3 comprises 15 residues.

The gene calls are TRBV11-3 and TRBJ2-3, with 9 bases fitting TRBD2. The length of the CDR3 is 16 residues. After removal of 5 bases from V and 4 bases from J, the junction contained 10 bases not matched to a gene. The germline CDR1 and CDR2 sequences are SGHNT and YENEEA. The CDR3: CASSRLAALRADTQYF. The CDR3 nucleotides are TGTGCCAGCAGCCGACTAGCGGCCCTGCGGGCAGATACGCAGTATTTT.

This chain uses TRBV2 with TRBJ2-5; a weak D match, TRBD1 (6 bases). Trimming pared 4 bases from V and 4 bases from J, leaving 13 bases between. This CDR3 contains 14 residues. The germline V gene has CDR1 SNHLY and CDR2 FYNNEI. The CDR3 protein is CASSVNRASETQYF. As DNA, the CDR3 is TGTGCCAGCAGTGTCAACAGGGCCTCAGAGACCCAGTACTTC.

This rearrangement joins TRBV25-1 to TRBJ1-6, with D hard to call. V lost 1 base and J 9 bases, leaving 22 bases between the germline ends. The germline V gene has CDR1 MGHDK and CDR2 SYGVNS. The CDR3 covers 18 residues. The CDR3 region is CASSEFCRGPRDCSPLHF. The DNA for the CDR3 is TGTGCCAGCAGTGAATTCTGCCGTGGGCCCCGTGATTGTTCACCCCTCCACTTT.

This clone was observed a handful of times. The V gene is TRBV4-1, the J gene TRBJ2-5, with D possibly matching TRBD1 (7 bases). V lost 3 bases, J lost 4 bases, and 18 bases lay in between. The length of the CDR3 is 16 residues. Germline V gives CDR1 MGHRA, CDR2 YSYEKL. DNA of the CDR3: TGCGCCAGCAGCCAGGAGGGGGCGGGGAGAGGAGAGACCCAGTACTTC. It translates to CASSQEGAGRGETQYF.

This clone showed up just a few times. This chain links TRBV7-9 with TRBJ1-4; 7 nucleotides agree with TRBD1. The CDR3 loop spans 15 amino acids. CDR1 is SEHNR and CDR2 is FQNEAQ in the germline V gene (reference sequence). The J segment lost 5 bases and the V segment lost 6 bases, leaving 9 bases of the junction unmatched. The CDR3 coding sequence is TGTGCCAGCAGTACCCAGGGAGGGGGCAATGAAAAACTGTTTTTT. Its protein is CASSTQGGGNEKLFF.

This clone was counted only a few times. The V and J genes are TRBV30 and TRBJ2-1; D tentatively reads TRBD1 or TRBD2 (5 bases each). The germline V gene encodes CDR1 GTSNPN and CDR2 SVGIG (reference sequence). V was trimmed by 5 bases and J by 4 bases, leaving 12 bases between them. CDR3 length equals 13 residues. CDR3 protein: CAWGTAGYNEQFF. Written as DNA, the CDR3 is TGTGCCTGGGGGACGGCAGGTTACAATGAGCAGTTCTTC.

This clone was observed a handful of times. This chain links TRBV10-3 with TRBJ2-7; the match to TRBD1 covers 7 bases. The germline V gene encodes CDR1 ENHRY and CDR2 SYGVKD. The J segment lost 0 bases and the V segment lost 3 bases, leaving 8 bases of the junction unmatched. CDR3 length: 16 residues. CDR3 nucleotides: TGTGCCATCAGTGACCACCGGGACAGCGGCTCCTACGAGCAGTACTTC. Translated, it gives CAISDHRDSGSYEQYF.

This clone was counted a few times. The rearrangement uses TRBV27 and TRBJ1-2; 10 bases agree with TRBD1. Germline V CDR1 and CDR2: MNHEY, SMNVEV (reference sequence). J lost 7 bases, V lost 4 bases, and 6 bases had no gene match. The CDR3 has 14 residues. CDR3 sequence: CASSWDRGRGGYTF. The DNA for the CDR3 is TGTGCCAGCAGTTGGGACAGGGGAAGAGGTGGCTACACCTTC.

This clone showed up just a few times. The chain has TRBV7-9 and TRBJ1-4, with a weak D call TRBD1 (5 bases). This CDR3 region has 15 residues. Trimming stripped 4 bases from V and 2 bases from J, with 11 bases between. CDR1 and CDR2 from the germline V gene are SEHNR and FQNEAQ (reference sequence). CDR3 amino acids: CASSSAGTTNEKLFF. The DNA for the CDR3 is TGTGCCAGCAGCTCCGCCGGGACTACTAATGAAAAACTGTTTTTT.

The rearrangement links TRBV29-1 to TRBJ2-3, with D uncertain. The germline V and J ends were trimmed by 1 base and 3 bases, with 14 bases remaining between them. The CDR3 is 15 residues long. CDR1 is SQVTM and CDR2 is ANQGSEA in the germline V gene. The CDR3 spells CSVEGLAALTDTQYF. The CDR3 DNA reads TGCAGCGTTGAAGGTCTGGCGGCCCTGACAGATACGCAGTATTTT.

The chain uses TRBV5-4 and TRBJ2-3, with 11 bases matching TRBD2. With 4 bases clipped from V and 0 bases from J, the junction kept 4 bases outside the gene matches. This CDR3 is built from 16 residues. Germline V gene data show CDR1 as SGHNT and CDR2 as YYREEE (reference sequence). CDR3 loop: CASSSGTSGSTDTQYF. CDR3 nucleotides: TGTGCCAGCAGCAGTGGGACTAGCGGAAGCACAGATACGCAGTATTTT.

This clone was seen only a few times. The chain has TRBV23-1 and TRBJ2-2, with D possibly being TRBD1 (6 bases). TRBV23-1 is designated an ORF whose function remains uncertain. V lost 8 bases to trimming and J lost 5 bases, with 15 bases between them. This CDR3 is built from 14 residues. The CDR3: CASSWTAPTGELFF. The CDR3 bases are TGCGCCAGCTCCTGGACAGCTCCGACCGGGGAGCTGTTTTTT.

The chain links TRBV20-1 to TRBJ1-1; D unclear. The ends were cut back, 5 bases at V and 3 bases at J, with 7 bases in the middle. Looked up from germline, CDR1 is DFQATT and CDR2 is SNEGSKA (reference sequence). CDR3 length equals 11 residues. The CDR3 nucleotides read TGCAGTGCTCAGCGGGACACTGAAGCTTTCTTT. This gives the protein CSAQRDTEAFF.

This clone was seen a few times. The chain has TRBV7-9 and TRBJ1-6; D gene uncertain. The CDR3 contains 13 residues. CDR1 and CDR2 from the germline V gene are SEHNR and FQNEAQ (reference sequence). With 5 bases removed from V and 15 bases from J, the gap between germline ends came to 17 bases. CDR3 coding DNA: TGTGCCAGCAGCCAAGATCTTGATCGTGGCCTCCACTTT. Protein product: CASSQDLDRGLHF.

V gene TRBV7-9 combines with J gene TRBJ1-1; D ambiguous. Trimming shortened V by 2 bases and J by 11 bases, and 9 bases separated the two germline ends. Germline-derived CDR1 and CDR2 are SEHNR and FQNEAQ (reference sequence). The CDR3 loop spans 11 amino acids. The CDR3 is CASSLLRLAFF. The CDR3 nucleotides read TGTGCCAGCAGCTTACTGCGCCTGGCTTTCTTT.

This clone has a handful of counts. The chain combines TRBV7-9 with TRBJ2-1; TRBD2 agrees at 13 bases. The CDR3 consists of 15 residues. With V trimmed by 5 bases and J by 5 bases, 3 bases remained unmatched. The V gene's germline CDR1 is SEHNR and CDR2 FQNEAQ (reference sequence). In DNA form, the CDR3 reads TGTGCCAGCAGCCGCGGGACTAGCGGGGACAATGAGCAGTTCTTC. It encodes CASSRGTSGDNEQFF.

This clone was picked up a small number of times. The rearrangement uses TRBV7-2 and TRBJ2-7, with no clear D. The CDR3 length is 13 residues. V lost 1 base and J 7 bases, leaving 11 bases between the germline ends. Looked up from germline, CDR1 is SGHTA and CDR2 is FQGNSA. DNA of the CDR3: TGTGCCAGCAGCTTAGACCCGTCTCGGGAGCAGTACTTC. Protein product: CASSLDPSREQYF.

This clone turned up a few times. The genes are TRBV4-3 and TRBJ2-1; possible D gene TRBD1, 7 bases. Germline CDR1 LGHNA, CDR2 YSLEER. V was trimmed by 2 bases and J by 7 bases, leaving 15 bases between them. The CDR3 is 15 residues long. CDR3 nucleotide sequence: TGCGCCAGCAGCCAATCGACAGGGAGGTTGAATGAGCAGTTCTTC. It specifies CASSQSTGRLNEQFF.